A single sample is the source of the 31 T cell receptor beta chains below, sequenced in a study of blood T cell repertoires in COVID-19. Assay used: immunoSEQ multiplex PCR; TCRdb lists only in-frame clones, some missing. This table holds some 200,000 clones, around 83% found once. Sequencing was done on a sample of peripheral blood. These receptors originate from a woman aged 40-49 years with acute or convalescent COVID-19.

V gene TRBV7-9 combines with J gene TRBJ2-7; 7 nucleotides line up with TRBD1. V shed 5 bases, J shed 10 bases, and the junction held 8 bases outside the gene matches. CDR1 is SEHNR and CDR2 is FQNEAQ in the germline V gene (reference sequence). The CDR3 has 12 amino acids. CDR3 sequence (DNA): TGTGCCAGCAGCCCGCGGACAGGCTCACAGTACTTC. Protein: CASSPRTGSQYF.

V gene TRBV7-9 combines with J gene TRBJ1-3, with 8 bases fitting TRBD1. Germline CDR1 and CDR2: SEHNR and FQNEAQ (reference sequence). This CDR3 region has 16 residues. V was pared by 2 bases and J by 4 bases, with 7 bases of the junction left unmatched. CDR3 DNA sequence: TGTGCCAGCAGCTTAATCCCGACAGGGGCCGGAAACACCATATATTTT. Its translation is CASSLIPTGAGNTIYF.

The genes are TRBV25-1 and TRBJ2-1, with 7 nucleotides matching TRBD2. Trimming cost V 3 bases and J 0 bases; bases outside gene matches: 8. Germline V lookup: CDR1 MGHDK, CDR2 SYGVNS. The CDR3 has 17 residues. CDR3 DNA sequence: TGTGCCAGCAGTGACAACCAAGCGGGGAGCTCCTACAATGAGCAGTTCTTC. Translated, it gives CASSDNQAGSSYNEQFF.

The rearrangement uses TRBV5-1 and TRBJ1-2, with 7 bases fitting TRBD1. Germline V gene data show CDR1 as SGHRS and CDR2 as YFSETQ. The CDR3 contains 14 residues. V was clipped by 2 bases and J by 3 bases; unmatched bases: 4. The CDR3: CASSFTGEDYGYTF. CDR3 nucleotides: TGCGCCAGCAGCTTTACAGGGGAGGACTATGGCTACACCTTC.

The chain has TRBV30 and TRBJ1-1; 10 bases map to TRBD1. V dropped 5 bases and J dropped 0; count of bases not matched to a gene: 3. Per germline, CDR1 GTSNPN and CDR2 SVGIG (reference sequence). The CDR3 is 14 amino acids. CDR3 residues: CAWRDRGLNTEAFF. DNA of the CDR3: TGTGCCTGGCGGGACAGGGGATTGAACACTGAAGCTTTCTTT. Filled out from reference TRBV30 and TRBJ1-1, the complete variable domain reads SQTIHQWPATLVQPVGSPLSLECTVEGTSNPNLYWYRQAAGRGLQLLFYSVGIGQISSEVPQNLSASRPQDRQFILSSKKLLLSDSGFYLCAWRDRGLNTEAFFGQGTRLTVV.

This clone was seen only a few times. This chain connects TRBV5-4 to TRBJ1-1, with 7 bases fitting TRBD1. The V segment lost 4 bases and the J segment 11 bases; nucleotides outside the gene matches: 17. This CDR3 has 15 residues. Germline assignment: CDR1 SGHNT and CDR2 YYREEE (reference sequence). The DNA of the CDR3 is TGTGCCAGCAGCCCTGGGGGCAGGGGGAGAGGGAGGGCTTTCTTT. Residues: CASSPGGRGRGRAFF.

The chain has TRBV10-1 and TRBJ2-7; D perhaps matches TRBD2 (6 bases). The CDR3 spans 15 residues. Trimming left V 2 bases short and J 4 bases short, with 15 bases between. The germline V gene has CDR1 WNHNN and CDR2 SYGVQD (reference sequence). CDR3 loop: CASSEGAAAGYEQYF. The CDR3 DNA follows: TGCGCCAGCAGTGAGGGGGCGGCGGCGGGGTACGAGCAGTACTTC.

This clone was recorded once. The chain combines TRBV10-3 with TRBJ2-4; 7 nucleotides line up with TRBD2. Germline CDR1 ENHRY, CDR2 SYGVKD. CDR3 size: 16 residues. The trim removed 2 bases at V and 3 bases at J, leaving 7 bases unmatched. The CDR3 protein is CAISEGEASGKNIQYF. CDR3 DNA sequence: TGTGCCATCAGTGAGGGTGAGGCTAGCGGCAAAAACATTCAGTACTTC.

The V gene is TRBV29-1, the J gene TRBJ1-3; D ambiguous. This CDR3 contains 12 residues. V lost 4 bases and J 8 bases, leaving 12 bases between the germline ends. CDR1 SQVTM and CDR2 ANQGSEA come from the germline V gene. DNA for the CDR3: TGCAGCGTTGCGGAGGGAGTGGACACCATATATTTT. As protein: CSVAEGVDTIYF.

The V call is TRBV28, the J call TRBJ1-2, with TRBD1 matching 7 bases. After removal of 5 bases from V and 6 bases from J, the junction contained 15 bases not matched to a gene. This CDR3 has 16 residues. CDR1 and CDR2 (germline): MDHEN, SYDVKM. CDR3: CASSIGLRGAKDGYTF. DNA of the CDR3: TGTGCCAGCAGTATCGGGCTCAGGGGGGCCAAGGATGGCTACACCTTC.

The chain recombines TRBV5-6 with TRBJ2-5, with D possibly matching TRBD1 (5 bases). The V and J ends lost 5 bases and 0 bases respectively, with 8 bases between them. CDR1 and CDR2 (germline): SGHDT, YYEEEE. This CDR3 contains 13 residues. DNA of the CDR3: TGTGCCAGCAGTGGGGCTTACCAAGAGACCCAGTACTTC. It codes for CASSGAYQETQYF.

The chain has TRBV5-8 and TRBJ2-1; 7 bases align to TRBD2. Germline CDR1 is SGHTS and CDR2 is YDEGEE. The CDR3 has 16 amino acids. V was clipped by 2 bases and J by 1 base; unmatched bases: 6. CDR3: CASSFVGGSSYNEQFF. The CDR3, as DNA: TGTGCCAGCAGCTTCGTGGGAGGGTCTTCCTACAATGAGCAGTTCTTC.

V gene TRBV4-1 combines with J gene TRBJ2-1, with 7 bases identical to TRBD2. V lost 0 bases to trimming and J lost 8 bases; unmatched junction nucleotides: 13. The CDR3 length is 17 residues. The germline gives CDR1 MGHRA, CDR2 YSYEKL. The CDR3 sequence is CASSQDRGSGMVDEQFF. CDR3 in DNA: TGCGCCAGCAGCCAAGATCGGGGGAGCGGGATGGTCGATGAGCAGTTCTTC.

The chain recombines TRBV10-3 with TRBJ2-7, with D tentatively TRBD2 (5 bases). Germline V CDR1 and CDR2: ENHRY, SYGVKD. The V end lost 10 bases, the J end lost 4 bases, and 23 bases lay between the germline ends. The CDR3 covers 15 residues. CDR3 bases: TGTGCCAAGAACATCCAGGAGTATCGGGGTTACGAGCAGTACTTC. Encoded protein: CAKNIQEYRGYEQYF.

The chain joins TRBV18 to TRBJ2-7; D perhaps matches TRBD1 (5 bases). V lost 0 bases to trimming and J lost 4 bases, with 7 bases between them. The CDR3 contains 13 residues. Germline lookup yields CDR1 KGHSH and CDR2 LQKENI. CDR3: CASSPPTVYEQYF. As DNA, the CDR3 is TGTGCCAGCTCACCACCGACAGTATACGAGCAGTACTTC.

The gene calls are TRBV11-2 and TRBJ2-2; 15 bases are a match to TRBD2. The CDR3 runs to 18 residues. V shed 5 bases, J shed 2 bases, and the junction held 6 bases outside the gene matches. The V gene's germline CDR1 is SGHAT and CDR2 FQNNGV. The CDR3 sequence: CASSKLGLAGGNTGELFF. The CDR3 coding sequence is TGTGCCAGCAGCAAGCTGGGACTAGCGGGAGGAAACACCGGGGAGCTGTTTTTT.

V usage is TRBV30 and J usage is TRBJ2-5, with D hard to call. V gave up 2 bases and J gave up 4 bases, with 5 bases separating them. The germline V gene encodes CDR1 GTSNPN and CDR2 SVGIG (reference sequence). This CDR3 has 11 residues. The CDR3 reads CAWSSRETQYF. CDR3 in DNA: TGTGCCTGGAGTTCCAGAGAGACCCAGTACTTC.

The gene calls are TRBV6-4 and TRBJ2-3; a weak D match, TRBD2 (5 bases). This CDR3 contains 16 residues. Germline V gene sequence: CDR1 MRHNA, CDR2 SNTAGT. V shed 2 bases and J shed 0 bases, with 12 bases lying between them. CDR3 sequence reads: CASSDENSASTDTQYF. The CDR3 DNA reads as TGTGCCAGCAGTGACGAGAATAGCGCGAGCACAGATACGCAGTATTTT.

The J gene is TRBJ1-1, the V gene TRBV7-2; a weak D match, TRBD1 (6 bases). Trimming shortened V by 6 bases and J by 4 bases, and 21 bases separated the two germline ends. CDR3 length: 16 amino acids. Germline lookup yields CDR1 SGHTA and CDR2 FQGNSA. This chain's CDR3 is CASRTQATDRLTEAFF. The CDR3 coding sequence is TGTGCCAGCAGAACCCAAGCGACCGACAGGCTCACTGAAGCTTTCTTT.

The chain joins TRBV13 to TRBJ2-3; 7 bases match TRBD2. V shed 2 bases, J shed 6 bases, and the junction held 11 bases outside the gene matches. The CDR3 loop spans 16 amino acids. CDR1 is PRHDT, CDR2 FYEKMQ, per germline (reference sequence). CDR3 sequence (DNA): TGTGCCAGCAGCTTACCGGGACTATTCAAAAGGGATACGCAGTATTTT. Protein: CASSLPGLFKRDTQYF.

The chain recombines TRBV19 with TRBJ2-5, with D tentatively TRBD1 (5 bases). The V end was cut by 3 bases, the J end by 7 bases, with 12 bases between. The CDR3 consists of 13 residues. Germline V gives CDR1 LNHDA, CDR2 SQIVND (reference sequence). CDR3 sequence: CASSIAQRGTQYF. CDR3 in DNA: TGTGCCAGTAGTATCGCCCAAAGGGGGACCCAGTACTTC.

The chain recombines TRBV19 with TRBJ1-2; possibly TRBD1 for D (5 bases). The CDR3 is 12 amino acids. Germline V CDR1 and CDR2: LNHDA, SQIVND (reference sequence). Trimming took 8 bases from V and 6 from J, leaving 13 bases between them. The CDR3 bases are TGTGCCAGTGGCGTGGACATCGATGGCTACACCTTC. Protein sequence: CASGVDIDGYTF. Filled out from reference TRBV19 and TRBJ1-2, the complete variable domain reads DGGITQSPKYLFRKEGQNVTLSCEQNLNHDAMYWYRQDPGQGLRLIYYSQIVNDFQKGDIAEGYSVSREKKESFPLTVTSAQKNPTAFYLCASGVDIDGYTFGSGTRLTVV.

This chain's CDR3 is CASSSHGTGGYEQYF. The CDR3 DNA is TGTGCCAGCAGTTCCCACGGGACGGGAGGCTACGAGCAGTACTTC. This chain joins TRBV6-5 and TRBJ2-7; 7 bases line up with TRBD2. This CDR3 is 15 amino acids long. The V segment lost 4 bases and the J segment 3 bases; nucleotides outside the gene matches: 9. The germline V gene encodes CDR1 MNHEY and CDR2 SVGAGI.

The chain employs TRBV11-2 and TRBJ1-6, with a possible D match to TRBD1 (6 bases). Trimming left V 5 bases short and J 9 bases short, with 11 bases between. CDR3 length equals 13 residues. The V gene's germline CDR1 is SGHAT and CDR2 FQNNGV. DNA of the CDR3: TGTGCCAGCAGCCCTGGACAGATTTCACCCCTCCACTTT. Its translation is CASSPGQISPLHF.

This clone has a single count. The chain carries TRBV5-1 and TRBJ2-5; D is unclear. Germline V lookup: CDR1 SGHRS, CDR2 YFSETQ. The CDR3 spans 14 residues. V dropped 0 bases and J dropped 4 bases, with 10 bases sitting between them. CDR3 amino acids: CASSLALVRETQYF. CDR3 bases: TGCGCCAGCAGCTTGGCTTTGGTGCGAGAGACCCAGTACTTC.

The genes are TRBV5-8 and TRBJ1-1; D uncertain. Looked up from germline, CDR1 is SGHTS and CDR2 is YDEGEE. The CDR3 is 9 residues long. The ends were cut back, 7 bases at V and 10 bases at J, with 8 bases in the middle. Here the CDR3 reads CASSEGAFF. The DNA for the CDR3 is TGTGCCAGCTCAGAGGGAGCTTTCTTT.

J is TRBJ2-1 and V is TRBV9; a weak D match, TRBD2 (5 bases). There are 15 residues in the CDR3. Trimming removed 3 bases at V and 1 base at J, with 11 bases between. Germline V gene data show CDR1 as SGDLS and CDR2 as YYNGEE. The CDR3, as DNA: TGTGCCAGCAGCGCCCGGACTGTTTCCTACAATGAGCAGTTCTTC. Protein sequence: CASSARTVSYNEQFF.

This chain connects TRBV11-1 to TRBJ2-2; the match to TRBD1 covers 8 bases. V was pared by 6 bases and J by 6 bases, with 3 bases of the junction left unmatched. This CDR3 is 13 amino acids long. The germline gives CDR1 SGHAT, CDR2 FQDESV (reference sequence). CDR3 sequence reads: CASRPTGAGELFF. In nucleotides, the CDR3 is TGTGCCAGCAGGCCGACAGGGGCCGGGGAGCTGTTTTTT.

The rearrangement uses TRBV5-1 and TRBJ2-1; 9 bases map to TRBD2. Per the germline V gene, CDR1 is SGHRS and CDR2 is YFSETQ. V lost 6 bases, J lost 7 bases, and 26 bases stayed unmatched. The CDR3 is 20 residues long. In DNA form, the CDR3 reads TGCGCCAGCACCATGCGGGGGGGAGGGACTCTCAGGGACACAGGGAATGAGCAGTTCTTC. Translated: CASTMRGGGTLRDTGNEQFF.

The chain is built from TRBV11-2 and TRBJ1-6; D is perhaps TRBD1 (6 bases). The CDR3 is 13 amino acids. The V and J ends lost 5 bases and 7 bases respectively, with 9 bases between them. Per the germline V gene, CDR1 is SGHAT and CDR2 is FQNNGV. The CDR3 DNA sequence: TGTGCCAGCAGCCCCGACAGGAATTCACCCCTCCACTTT. It codes for CASSPDRNSPLHF.

This chain joins TRBV30 and TRBJ2-5; no firm D call. The CDR3 spans 10 residues. V was shortened by 5 bases and J by 5 bases, with 6 bases between the two germline ends. Germline V gene data show CDR1 as GTSNPN and CDR2 as SVGIG (reference sequence). In nucleotides, the CDR3 is TGTGCCTGGTCCTACGAGACCCAGTACTTC. Protein product: CAWSYETQYF.